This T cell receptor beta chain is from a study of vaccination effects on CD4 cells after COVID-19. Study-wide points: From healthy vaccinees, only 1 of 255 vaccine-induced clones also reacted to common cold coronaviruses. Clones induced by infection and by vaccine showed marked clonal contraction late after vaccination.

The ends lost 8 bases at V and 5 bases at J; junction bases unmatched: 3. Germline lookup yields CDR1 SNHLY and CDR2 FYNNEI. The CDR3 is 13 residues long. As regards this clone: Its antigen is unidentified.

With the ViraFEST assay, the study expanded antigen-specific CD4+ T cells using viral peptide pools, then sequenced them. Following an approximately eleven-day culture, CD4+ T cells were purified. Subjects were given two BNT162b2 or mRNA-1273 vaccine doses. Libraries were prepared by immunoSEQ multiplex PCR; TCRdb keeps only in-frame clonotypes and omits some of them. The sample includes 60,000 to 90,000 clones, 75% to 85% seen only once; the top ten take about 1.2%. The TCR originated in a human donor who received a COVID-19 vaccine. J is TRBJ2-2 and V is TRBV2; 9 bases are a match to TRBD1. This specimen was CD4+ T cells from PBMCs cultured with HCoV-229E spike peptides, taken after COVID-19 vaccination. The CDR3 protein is CASLDRGTGELFF. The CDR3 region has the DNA TGTGCCAGCTTGGACAGGGGAACCGGGGAGCTGTTTTTT.